The rows below give T cell receptor beta chains drawn from one sample of a study of T cell responses to AZD1222 COVID-19 vaccine. Assay: immunoSEQ multiplex PCR; the TCRdb copy retains only in-frame clones and omits some. The sample lists about 160,000 clones; roughly 90% were seen once. The sequenced sample was peripheral blood, obtained on day 0 of AZD1222 vaccination. The receptors stem from an adult in good health. The CDR3 runs from the conserved cysteine through the conserved F or W. D genes are given only for firm matches. A clone size is listed for some rows: how often the clone was seen (once, few, many), or a class if it is expanded.

d_call: .; clone_size: .; j_call: TRBJ1-5; v_call: TRBV10-1; cdr3_aa: CASSDPREGRVCSNQPQHF; cdr3_nt: TGCGCCAGCAGTGACCCAAGGGAGGGGAGAGTTTGTAGCAATCAGCCCCAGCATTTT
d_call: .; clone_size: .; j_call: TRBJ1-1; v_call: TRBV5-1; cdr3_aa: CASRSQVANTEAFF; cdr3_nt: TGCGCCAGCAGGTCACAGGTGGCGAACACTGAAGCTTTCTTT
d_call: TRBD1; clone_size: few; j_call: TRBJ2-7; v_call: TRBV29-1; cdr3_aa: CSVGRTGGYEQYF; cdr3_nt: TGCAGCGTTGGGAGGACAGGGGGCTACGAGCAGTACTTC
d_call: .; clone_size: few; j_call: TRBJ1-2; v_call: TRBV28; cdr3_aa: CASSLADHGYTF; cdr3_nt: TGTGCCAGCAGTTTGGCGGATCATGGCTACACCTTC
d_call: .; clone_size: .; j_call: TRBJ2-1; v_call: TRBV6-2/TRBV6-3; cdr3_aa: CASSYSEFADNEQFF; cdr3_nt: TGTGCCAGCAGTTACTCGGAATTCGCGGACAATGAGCAGTTCTTC
d_call: TRBD1; clone_size: .; j_call: TRBJ2-7; v_call: TRBV11-2; cdr3_aa: CASSRRVDRGSSYEQYF; cdr3_nt: TGTGCCAGCAGCCGCCGGGTGGACAGGGGTAGCTCCTACGAGCAGTACTTC
d_call: .; clone_size: once; j_call: TRBJ1-2; v_call: TRBV27; cdr3_aa: CAVKTGTNHYGYTF; cdr3_nt: TGTGCCGTTAAAACGGGGACAAACCACTATGGCTACACCTTC
d_call: TRBD2; clone_size: .; j_call: TRBJ2-5; v_call: TRBV3-1/TRBV3-2; cdr3_aa: CASSLSLTSGETQYF; cdr3_nt: TGTGCCAGCAGCCTCTCCTTGACTAGCGGAGAGACCCAGTACTTC
d_call: .; clone_size: few; j_call: TRBJ1-6; v_call: TRBV27; cdr3_aa: CASSLFGQGYSPLHF; cdr3_nt: TGTGCCAGCAGTTTATTCGGCCAGGGGTATTCACCCCTCCACTTT
d_call: .; clone_size: .; j_call: TRBJ2-2; v_call: TRBV28; cdr3_aa: CASSPGSGRELFF; cdr3_nt: TGTGCCAGCAGCCCCGGGTCCGGCCGGGAGCTGTTTTTT
d_call: .; clone_size: .; j_call: TRBJ2-7; v_call: TRBV18; cdr3_aa: CASSPDSYEQYF; cdr3_nt: TGTGCCAGCTCACCCGACAGCTACGAGCAGTACTTC
d_call: .; clone_size: .; j_call: TRBJ1-5; v_call: TRBV12-3/TRBV12-4; cdr3_aa: CASSPQGQPQHF; cdr3_nt: TGTGCCAGCAGTCCTCAGGGACAGCCCCAGCATTTT
d_call: .; clone_size: few; j_call: TRBJ1-5; v_call: TRBV19; cdr3_aa: CASSGTTDQPQHF; cdr3_nt: TGTGCCAGTAGTGGGACAACCGATCAGCCCCAGCATTTT
d_call: .; clone_size: .; j_call: TRBJ1-3; v_call: TRBV7-9; cdr3_aa: CASSPWEPRAGNTIYF; cdr3_nt: TGTGCCAGCAGCCCATGGGAGCCTAGGGCTGGAAACACCATATATTTT
d_call: .; clone_size: .; j_call: TRBJ2-1; v_call: TRBV12-3/TRBV12-4; cdr3_aa: CASSLAGGIEQFF; cdr3_nt: TGTGCCAGCAGTTTAGCAGGGGGTATTGAGCAGTTCTTC
d_call: .; clone_size: .; j_call: TRBJ2-2; v_call: TRBV19; cdr3_aa: CASNSPGELFF; cdr3_nt: TGTGCCAGTAACTCCCCCGGGGAGCTGTTTTTT
d_call: .; clone_size: .; j_call: TRBJ1-5; v_call: TRBV7-2; cdr3_aa: CASSLLSRNQPQHF; cdr3_nt: TGTGCCAGCAGCTTATTGTCCCGTAATCAGCCCCAGCATTTT
d_call: .; clone_size: .; j_call: TRBJ1-1; v_call: TRBV28; cdr3_aa: CASSLPGNTEAFF; cdr3_nt: TGTGCCAGCAGTTTACCAGGGAACACTGAAGCTTTCTTT
d_call: .; clone_size: .; j_call: TRBJ2-7; v_call: TRBV4-1; cdr3_aa: CASSQVGPKVYEQYF; cdr3_nt: TGCGCCAGCAGCCAAGTGGGACCGAAGGTCTACGAGCAGTACTTC
d_call: .; clone_size: .; j_call: TRBJ1-5; v_call: TRBV7-2; cdr3_aa: CASSPYPNRVGGQPQHF; cdr3_nt: TGTGCCAGCAGCCCCTACCCCAACAGGGTGGGAGGTCAGCCCCAGCATTTT
d_call: .; clone_size: .; j_call: TRBJ2-7; v_call: TRBV6-4; cdr3_aa: CASSARDGTLNYEQYF; cdr3_nt: TGTGCCAGCAGTGCCCGAGACGGGACGCTAAACTACGAGCAGTACTTC
d_call: TRBD1; clone_size: .; j_call: TRBJ1-1; v_call: TRBV29-1; cdr3_aa: CSGRQGGTEAFF; cdr3_nt: TGCAGCGGCCGACAGGGGGGCACTGAAGCTTTCTTT
d_call: TRBD2; clone_size: many; j_call: TRBJ2-5; v_call: TRBV6-5; cdr3_aa: CASSYGGGRGSETQYF; cdr3_nt: TGTGCCAGCAGTTACGGGGGAGGGCGAGGATCAGAGACCCAGTACTTC
d_call: .; clone_size: few; j_call: TRBJ2-7; v_call: TRBV18; cdr3_aa: CASSPPSGYEQYF; cdr3_nt: TGTGCCAGCTCACCACCGTCAGGGTACGAGCAGTACTTC
d_call: TRBD1; clone_size: .; j_call: TRBJ1-4; v_call: TRBV7-6; cdr3_aa: CASSPTGTANEKLFF; cdr3_nt: TGTGCCAGCAGCCCTACCGGGACAGCAAATGAAAAACTGTTTTTT
d_call: .; clone_size: once; j_call: TRBJ1-1; v_call: TRBV27; cdr3_aa: CASSLSSERTEAFF; cdr3_nt: TGTGCCAGCAGTTTATCGAGCGAGAGGACTGAAGCTTTCTTT
d_call: TRBD1; clone_size: .; j_call: TRBJ1-1; v_call: TRBV5-1; cdr3_aa: CASSYGQGASTEAFF; cdr3_nt: TGCGCCAGCAGCTATGGACAGGGGGCATCTACTGAAGCTTTCTTT
d_call: .; clone_size: .; j_call: TRBJ1-5; v_call: TRBV19; cdr3_aa: CASSMGQLYSNQPQHF; cdr3_nt: TGTGCCAGTAGTATGGGGCAGTTATATAGCAATCAGCCCCAGCATTTT
d_call: .; clone_size: .; j_call: TRBJ2-7; v_call: TRBV5-1; cdr3_aa: CASSLGLSGRGYEQYF; cdr3_nt: TGCGCCAGCAGCTTGGGACTTAGCGGTCGAGGGTACGAGCAGTACTTC
d_call: TRBD1; clone_size: .; j_call: TRBJ2-5; v_call: TRBV5-1; cdr3_aa: CASKGAPRETQYF; cdr3_nt: TGCGCCAGCAAGGGGGCGCCCCGGGAGACCCAGTACTTC
d_call: TRBD1; clone_size: .; j_call: TRBJ1-2; v_call: TRBV24-1; cdr3_aa: CATSYPDGDSLNYGYTF; cdr3_nt: TGTGCCACCAGCTATCCGGACGGGGACAGCCTTAACTATGGCTACACCTTC
d_call: .; clone_size: .; j_call: TRBJ1-1; v_call: TRBV5-1; cdr3_aa: CASSSLRSQAFF; cdr3_nt: TGCGCCAGCAGCTCCCTTCGCAGCCAAGCTTTCTTT
d_call: TRBD2; clone_size: once; j_call: TRBJ2-1; v_call: TRBV5-1; cdr3_aa: CASSAGGMGNEQFF; cdr3_nt: TGCGCCAGCAGCGCGGGGGGCATGGGGAATGAGCAGTTCTTC
d_call: TRBD1; clone_size: .; j_call: TRBJ2-5; v_call: TRBV6-6; cdr3_aa: CASRTGQGGETQYF; cdr3_nt: TGTGCCAGTAGGACCGGACAGGGTGGAGAGACCCAGTACTTC
d_call: TRBD1; clone_size: .; j_call: TRBJ1-2; v_call: TRBV28; cdr3_aa: CASSLIGVRAGGFYGYTF; cdr3_nt: TGTGCCAGCAGTCTTATAGGGGTGAGGGCAGGGGGCTTCTATGGCTACACCTTC
d_call: TRBD1; clone_size: .; j_call: TRBJ1-1; v_call: TRBV6-2/TRBV6-3; cdr3_aa: CASSVLRQGRGYTEAFF; cdr3_nt: TGTGCCAGCAGTGTACTTCGACAGGGAAGAGGATACACTGAAGCTTTCTTT